This T cell receptor (beta chain) was obtained from a study of blood T cell repertoires in COVID-19. The wider study: COVID-19 samples from acute and convalescent phases originated in the United States, Italy and Spain.

Under the authors' procedure: For nucleated cells, counts were estimated from reference gene primer amplification. Clones were sequenced by immunoSEQ multiplex PCR, and TCRdb holds only the in-frame ones, with some missing. That table is the source of V, J and clone size, and D and trimming were worked out from the DNA. The sample has some 460,000 clones; 70% to 90% are singletons. The CDR3 is 13 amino acids. With V trimmed by 5 bases and J by 6 bases, 5 bases remained unmatched. Germline V lookup: CDR1 SGHVS, CDR2 FQNEAQ. Participant age was roughly 18 to 89 years, and participants resided in about two dozen US areas. Membership in each cohort depended on participant-reported clinical history.

Sequenced sample: PBMCs or T cells enriched from blood (not recorded which). The source is a woman younger than 30 with acute COVID-19. The chain carries TRBV7-8 and TRBJ1-2; 8 positions agree with TRBD1. For the CDR3, the DNA is TGTGCCAGCAGCCAGGACAGGGAGAATGGCTACACCTTC. It codes for CASSQDRENGYTF. Using reference TRBV7-8 and TRBJ1-2 for the parts outside the CDR3, the full variable domain is GAGVSQSPRYKVAKRGQDVALRCDPISGHVSLFWYQQALGQGPEFLTYFQNEAQLDKSGLPSDRFFAERPEGSVSTLKIQRTQQEDSAVYLCASSQDRENGYTFGSGTRLTVV.